Detailed here is one TCR beta chain. The antigen remains undetermined. These data originate in a study of T cells in Graves' hyperthyroidism and ophthalmopathy. General study results and limits: Blood shared most expanded thyroid clonotypes above 0.001. Ophthalmopathy and stable hyperthyroidism were separated by a 13 V-J model.

V gave up 3 bases and J gave up 6 bases; unmatched junction bases: 7. The CDR3 covers 15 residues. Germline CDR1 and CDR2: GTSNPN and SVGIG (reference sequence). Authors of the study amplified TCR beta CDR3 regions from RNA transcripts. Using the HTBI primer set, a first-round RT-PCR was run on the TCR CDR3. TCRdb reanalysed the multiplex PCR reads using MiXCR and keeps one entry per CDR3 protein. The sample has approximately 490,000 distinct CDR3 sequences; 20% to 25% are singletons. Subjects with ophthalmopathy showed a Clinical Activity Score no lower than 3, a NOSPECS grade no lower than 4, and a duration shorter than 3 months. Used for diagnoses were clinical symptoms, serum thyroxine and TRAb, thyroid ultrasound and orbital computed tomography.

Source material: blood. The TCR originated in a woman between 70 and 85 years old with Graves' ophthalmopathy. The rearrangement joins TRBV30 to TRBJ1-5; 11 bases are a match to TRBD1. CDR3 nucleotide sequence: TGTGCCTGGAGACCGGGACAGGGGGACGCTCAGCCCCAGCATTTT. Its protein product is CAWRPGQGDAQPQHF.